The entry that follows covers one T cell receptor (beta chain) sequence. Assay used: immunoSEQ multiplex PCR; TCRdb lists only in-frame clones, some missing. The sample lists about 18,000 clones, 35% to 45% occurring once. This sample is drawn from a study of graft-versus-host responses after intestinal transplantation. Background on the study: Recipients received multivisceral, liver-intestinal, or isolated intestinal transplants.

The germline gives CDR1 SGHRS, CDR2 YFSETQ. V was clipped by 3 bases and J by 6 bases, with 10 bases between them. This CDR3 has 13 amino acids. Sorted cells were CFSE-low CD3+CD4+ or CD3+CD8+ proliferating responders. The starting material was alloreactive CD4+ T cells from a mixed lymphocyte reaction culture, obtained before intestinal transplant. Specified subset: CFSE-low proliferating T cells sorted from roughly six-day pre-transplant mixed lymphocyte reaction (GvH or HvG direction). The receptor's source is a human patient who received an intestinal transplant. This chain uses TRBV5-1 with TRBJ2-1; D remains ambiguous. The CDR3 here is CASSSALSNEQFF. CDR3 in DNA: TGCGCCAGCAGCTCCGCACTTAGCAATGAGCAGTTCTTC. Full variable domain (rest looked up from reference TRBV5-1 and TRBJ2-1): KAGVTQTPRYLIKTRGQQVTLSCSPISGHRSVSWYQQTPGQGLQFLFEYFSETQRNKGNFPGRFSGRQFSNSRSEMNVSTLELGDSALYLCASSSALSNEQFFGPGTRLTVL.